One sample yielded the 23 T cell receptor beta chains listed below, sequenced in a study of blood T cell repertoires in COVID-19. Clones were read by immunoSEQ multiplex PCR, and TCRdb kept only the in-frame ones, dropping some. This sample has roughly 290,000 clones, with more than 75% found just once. Material: peripheral blood. All receptors derive from a woman in her forties or fifties who had recovered from COVID-19.

The chain recombines TRBV9 with TRBJ2-1; 9 bases are shared with TRBD1. This CDR3 is built from 13 residues. Germline V gives CDR1 SGDLS, CDR2 YYNGEE. V was clipped by 2 bases and J by 9 bases; unmatched bases: 3. The CDR3 bases are TGTGCCAGCAGCGTCGGGACAGGGAGTGAGCAGTTCTTC. Translating it yields CASSVGTGSEQFF.

The rearrangement uses TRBV3-1 (or the pseudogene TRBV3-2) and TRBJ2-2, with 9 positions matching TRBD2. The CDR3 sequence is 17 residues long. Per germline, CDR1 LGHDT and CDR2 YNNKEL (reference sequence). V shed 5 bases, J shed 7 bases, and the junction held 14 bases outside the gene matches. CDR3 DNA sequence: TGTGCCAGCAGCGGGCGACTTAGCGGGAGAATGGTCGGGGAGCTGTTTTTT. Amino acids: CASSGRLSGRMVGELFF.

V usage is TRBV6-2 or TRBV6-3 and J usage is TRBJ1-2; the D gene is possibly TRBD1 (5 bases). Germline assignment: CDR1 MNHEY and CDR2 SVGEGT. This CDR3 comprises 14 residues. V gave up 6 bases and J gave up 4 bases, with 15 bases separating them. The CDR3 DNA is TGTGCCAGCAGCCCGACAGAATCGGGCTATGGCTACACCTTC. Amino acid sequence: CASSPTESGYGYTF.

The V and J genes are TRBV6-1 and TRBJ1-2, with TRBD1 identical over 11 bases. J lost 7 bases, V lost 0 bases, and 7 bases had no gene match. The CDR3 totals 16 residues. Germline lookup yields CDR1 MNHNS and CDR2 SASEGT. CDR3 region: CASSEAPDRGQGGYTF. The CDR3 DNA follows: TGTGCCAGCAGTGAAGCCCCGGACAGGGGGCAGGGTGGCTACACCTTC.

CDR3 protein: CAGGNTEAFF. CDR3 sequence (DNA): TGTGCCGGAGGGAACACTGAAGCTTTCTTT. V gene TRBV28 combines with J gene TRBJ1-1, with unresolved D. Germline V gene lookup returns CDR1 MDHEN and CDR2 SYDVKM. With 11 bases removed from V and 1 base from J, the gap between germline ends came to 5 bases. CDR3 length: 10 residues.

The chain uses TRBV15 and TRBJ1-2, with 8 bases aligning to TRBD1. Germline CDR1 LNHNV, CDR2 YYDKDF (reference sequence). V shed 8 bases, J shed 4 bases, and the junction held 6 bases outside the gene matches. CDR3 size: 13 residues. This chain's CDR3 is CATFGQGGYGYTF. For the CDR3, the DNA is TGTGCCACCTTCGGACAGGGTGGCTATGGCTACACCTTC.

The chain uses TRBV5-6 and TRBJ2-7, with a possible D match to TRBD1 (6 bases). Deletions cut 6 bases from V and 5 bases from J, with 15 bases between. CDR3 length: 13 amino acids. Per germline, CDR1 SGHDT and CDR2 YYEEEE. The CDR3 loop is CASNTGSTDEQYF. DNA of the CDR3: TGTGCCAGCAACACAGGGAGCACGGACGAGCAGTACTTC.

The chain couples TRBV7-2 to TRBJ2-3; 7 nucleotides agree with TRBD2. Trimming took 1 base from V and 1 from J; bases not matched to a gene: 2. CDR3 length: 15 amino acids. CDR1 is SGHTA, CDR2 FQGNSA, per germline. This chain's CDR3 is CASSLVREGTDTQYF. The CDR3 DNA reads TGTGCCAGCAGCTTAGTTCGGGAGGGCACAGATACGCAGTATTTT.

The gene calls are TRBV4-3 and TRBJ2-1; D is possibly TRBD1 (6 bases). Trimming took 2 bases from V and 4 from J, leaving 12 bases between them. Germline-derived CDR1 and CDR2 are LGHNA and YSLEER. This CDR3 is 15 amino acids long. CDR3 residues: CASSQTGTNYNEQFF. The CDR3 coding sequence is TGCGCCAGCAGCCAAACCGGGACAAATTACAATGAGCAGTTCTTC.

This clone was found once. V gene TRBV27 combines with J gene TRBJ1-2; 9 bases are a match to TRBD1. V gave up 0 bases and J gave up 9 bases; unmatched junction bases: 11. Germline-derived CDR1 and CDR2 are MNHEY and SMNVEV (reference sequence). This CDR3 comprises 16 residues. CDR3 residues: CASSLSPPTGGTSYTF. For the CDR3, the DNA is TGTGCCAGCAGTTTATCCCCCCCGACAGGGGGTACGAGCTACACCTTC.

V gene TRBV2 combines with J gene TRBJ2-3; D is perhaps TRBD1 (6 bases). V gave up 6 bases and J gave up 0 bases, with 13 bases separating them. Germline CDR1 SNHLY, CDR2 FYNNEI. This CDR3 is built from 15 residues. This CDR3 reads CASSLRGYSTDTQYF. Here the CDR3 DNA reads TGTGCCAGCAGCCTAAGGGGGTATAGCACAGATACGCAGTATTTT.

In DNA form, the CDR3 reads TGCAGCGTTGGGGACAGGGCTGGGGAGACCCAGTACTTC. Translation gives CSVGDRAGETQYF. The genes are TRBV29-1 and TRBJ2-5, with TRBD1 matching over 9 bases. V shed 4 bases, J shed 5 bases, and the junction held 5 bases outside the gene matches. CDR3 length: 13 amino acids. CDR1 SQVTM and CDR2 ANQGSEA come from the germline V gene.

V usage is TRBV27 and J usage is TRBJ2-2; D is unresolved. This CDR3 is built from 13 residues. Per germline, CDR1 MNHEY and CDR2 SMNVEV (reference sequence). V was trimmed by 3 bases and J by 6 bases, leaving 8 bases between them. CDR3 bases: TGTGCCAGCAGTTTTAGCCACTCCGGGGAGCTGTTTTTT. Protein: CASSFSHSGELFF.

V and J are TRBV6-2 or TRBV6-3 and TRBJ2-3; 7 bases map to TRBD2. After removal of 6 bases from V and 0 bases from J, the junction contained 12 bases not matched to a gene. Per the germline V gene, CDR1 is MNHEY and CDR2 is SVGEGT. This CDR3 has 17 amino acids. CDR3: CASSPRLLATSTDTQYF. The CDR3 bases are TGTGCCAGCAGCCCCAGGTTACTAGCGACCAGCACAGATACGCAGTATTTT.

V is TRBV30 and J is TRBJ1-1; D gene ambiguous. The CDR3 has 14 amino acids. Trimming pared 0 bases from V and 10 bases from J, leaving 18 bases between. Germline V gene data show CDR1 as GTSNPN and CDR2 as SVGIG (reference sequence). CDR3 residues: CAWSVTGSQRGAFF. The CDR3 coding sequence is TGTGCCTGGAGTGTAACGGGAAGCCAACGGGGAGCTTTCTTT.

In this sample, this clone turned up a few times. The CDR3 protein is CASSGTRGTGELFF. CDR3 in DNA: TGTGCCAGCAGCGGGACTAGAGGCACCGGGGAGCTGTTTTTT. This chain connects TRBV7-2 to TRBJ2-2; 8 positions match TRBD2. Germline CDR1 is SGHTA and CDR2 is FQGNSA. The CDR3 has 14 amino acids. With V trimmed by 5 bases and J by 4 bases, 3 bases remained unmatched. The variable domain in full, completed from reference TRBV7-2 and TRBJ2-2, reads GAGVSQSPSNKVTEKGKDVELRCDPISGHTALYWYRQSLGQGLEFLIYFQGNSAPDKSGLPSDRFSAERTGGSVSTLTIQRTQQEDSAVYLCASSGTRGTGELFFGEGSRLTVL.

The CDR3 region is CASTPGAGYTF. For the CDR3, the DNA is TGTGCCAGCACCCCAGGGGCAGGCTACACCTTC. The V gene is TRBV28, the J gene TRBJ1-2; a weak D match, TRBD1 (6 bases). The CDR3 runs 11 residues. Germline V CDR1 and CDR2: MDHEN, SYDVKM. Trimming stripped 7 bases from V and 8 bases from J, with 11 bases between.

The count of this clone is one. This chain links TRBV9 with TRBJ2-7, with 9 bases fitting TRBD2. This CDR3 region has 14 residues. The J segment lost 2 bases and the V segment lost 4 bases, leaving 4 bases of the junction unmatched. Germline lookup yields CDR1 SGDLS and CDR2 YYNGEE. The CDR3, as DNA: TGTGCCAGCAGCCCGGCGGGGGGGCCCTACGAGCAGTACTTC. Translation: CASSPAGGPYEQYF.

This chain joins TRBV28 and TRBJ1-4; 7 positions agree with TRBD1. CDR1 and CDR2 from the germline V gene are MDHEN and SYDVKM. Trimming at V came to 7 bases and at J to 8 bases, leaving 16 bases not matched to a gene. The CDR3 totals 16 residues. The CDR3 nucleotides read TGTGCCAGCAAGTCGCCCATCAGGGGGGCTGAGGAAAAACTGTTTTTT. This encodes CASKSPIRGAEEKLFF. The full variable domain, with the rest looked up from reference TRBV28 and TRBJ1-4, is DVKVTQSSRYLVKRTGEKVFLECVQDMDHENMFWYRQDPGLGLRLIYFSYDVKMKEKGDIPEGYSVSREKKERFSLILESASTNQTSMYLCASKSPIRGAEEKLFFGSGTQLSVL.

The V call is TRBV7-2, the J call TRBJ2-2; 8 nucleotides agree with TRBD1. CDR1 is SGHTA, CDR2 FQGNSA, per germline. This CDR3 is 17 amino acids long. Trimming took 1 base from V and 4 from J; bases not matched to a gene: 8. DNA for the CDR3: TGTGCCAGCAGCTTAGGAGCGCAGGGGGCGAGCACCGGGGAGCTGTTTTTT. This codes for CASSLGAQGASTGELFF.

The gene calls are TRBV6-5 and TRBJ1-1; TRBD1 might be the D (5 bases). Germline CDR1 is MNHEY and CDR2 is SVGAGI. The ends were cut back, 4 bases at V and 1 base at J, with 10 bases in the middle. The CDR3 runs 14 residues. The CDR3 reads CASSSTQGNTEAFF. In DNA, the CDR3 is TGTGCCAGCAGTTCGACTCAGGGGAACACTGAAGCTTTCTTT.

The gene calls are TRBV7-9 and TRBJ2-3, with 8 positions matching TRBD2. The CDR3 length is 19 residues. V lost 5 bases and J lost 0; bases outside the gene matches: 16. The germline CDR1 and CDR2 sequences are SEHNR and FQNEAQ (reference sequence). The CDR3 loop is CASSGAPQAGGASTDTQYF. CDR3 DNA sequence: TGTGCCAGCAGCGGAGCCCCGCAGGCGGGAGGTGCTAGCACAGATACGCAGTATTTT. Full variable domain (rest looked up from reference TRBV7-9 and TRBJ2-3): DTGVSQNPRHKITKRGQNVTFRCDPISEHNRLYWYRQTLGQGPEFLTYFQNEAQLEKSRLLSDRFSAERPKGSFSTLEIQRTEQGDSAMYLCASSGAPQAGGASTDTQYFGPGTRLTVL.

The J gene is TRBJ1-1, the V gene TRBV25-1; 9 nucleotides align to TRBD1. The germline V gene encodes CDR1 MGHDK and CDR2 SYGVNS. With V trimmed by 7 bases and J by 4 bases, 4 bases remained unmatched. The CDR3 sequence is 13 residues long. CDR3 residues: CASKQGAATEAFF. The CDR3 DNA follows: TGTGCCAGCAAACAGGGGGCAGCCACTGAAGCTTTCTTT.